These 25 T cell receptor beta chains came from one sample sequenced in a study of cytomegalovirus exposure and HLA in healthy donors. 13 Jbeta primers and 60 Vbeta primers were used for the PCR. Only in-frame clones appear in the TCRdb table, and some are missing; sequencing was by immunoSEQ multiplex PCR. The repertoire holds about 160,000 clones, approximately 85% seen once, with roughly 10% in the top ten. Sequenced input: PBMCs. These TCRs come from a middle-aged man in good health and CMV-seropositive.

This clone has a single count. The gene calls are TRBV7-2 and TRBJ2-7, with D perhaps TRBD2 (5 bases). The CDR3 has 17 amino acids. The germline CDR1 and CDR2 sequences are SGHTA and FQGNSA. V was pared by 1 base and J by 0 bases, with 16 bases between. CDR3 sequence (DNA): TGTGCCAGCAGCTTAGGATTGGGGAGCGCGAGCTCCTACGAGCAGTACTTC. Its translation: CASSLGLGSASSYEQYF.

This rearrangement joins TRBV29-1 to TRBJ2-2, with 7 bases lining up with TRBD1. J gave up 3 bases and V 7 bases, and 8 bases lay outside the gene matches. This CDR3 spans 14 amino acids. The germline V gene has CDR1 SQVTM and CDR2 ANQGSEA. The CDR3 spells CSGCRDRYTGELFF. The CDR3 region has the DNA TGCAGCGGTTGCCGGGACAGATACACCGGGGAGCTGTTTTTT.

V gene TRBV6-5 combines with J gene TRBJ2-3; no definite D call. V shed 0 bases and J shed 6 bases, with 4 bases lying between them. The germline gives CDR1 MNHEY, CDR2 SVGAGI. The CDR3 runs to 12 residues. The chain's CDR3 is CASSYSGDTQYF. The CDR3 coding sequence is TGTGCCAGCAGTTACTCCGGGGATACGCAGTATTTT.

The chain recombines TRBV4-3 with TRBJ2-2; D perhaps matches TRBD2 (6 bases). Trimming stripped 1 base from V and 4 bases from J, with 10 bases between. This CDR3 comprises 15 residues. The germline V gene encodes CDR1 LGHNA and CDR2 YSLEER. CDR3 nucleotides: TGCGCCAGCAGCCAAGCGGGAGCGGGCACCGGGGAGCTGTTTTTT. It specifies CASSQAGAGTGELFF.

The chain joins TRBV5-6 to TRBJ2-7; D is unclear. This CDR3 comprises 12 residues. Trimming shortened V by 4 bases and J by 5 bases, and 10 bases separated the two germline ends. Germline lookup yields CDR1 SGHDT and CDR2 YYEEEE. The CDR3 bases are TGTGCCAGCAGCGGTACAGTCCACGAGCAGTACTTC. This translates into CASSGTVHEQYF.

CDR3 amino acids: CASSFTGGRDEKLFF. CDR3 bases: TGTGCCAGCAGTTTCACGGGGGGCAGGGATGAAAAACTGTTTTTT. The genes are TRBV25-1 and TRBJ1-4; a weak D match, TRBD1 (6 bases). Germline V gene sequence: CDR1 MGHDK, CDR2 SYGVNS. This CDR3 has 15 amino acids. Trimming shortened V by 5 bases and J by 6 bases, and 16 bases separated the two germline ends. Complete variable domain (other parts from reference TRBV25-1 and TRBJ1-4): EADIYQTPRYLVIGTGKKITLECSQTMGHDKMYWYQQDPGMELHLIHYSYGVNSTEKGDLSSESTVSRIRTEHFPLTLESARPSHTSQYLCASSFTGGRDEKLFFGSGTQLSVL.

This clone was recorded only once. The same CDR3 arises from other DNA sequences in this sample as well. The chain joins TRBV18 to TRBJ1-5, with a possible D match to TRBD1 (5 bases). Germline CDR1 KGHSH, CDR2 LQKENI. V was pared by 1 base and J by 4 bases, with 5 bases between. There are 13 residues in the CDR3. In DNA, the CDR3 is TGTGCCAGCTCACCACAGGGGAATCAGCCCCAGCATTTT. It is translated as CASSPQGNQPQHF. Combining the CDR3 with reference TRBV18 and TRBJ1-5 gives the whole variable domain NAGVMQNPRHLVRRRGQEARLRCSPMKGHSHVYWYRQLPEEGLKFMVYLQKENIIDESGMPKERFSAEFPKEGPSILRIQQVVRGDSAAYFCASSPQGNQPQHFGDGTRLSIL.

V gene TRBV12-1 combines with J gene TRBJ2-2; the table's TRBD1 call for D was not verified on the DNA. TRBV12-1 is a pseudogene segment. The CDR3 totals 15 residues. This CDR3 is CASSPDRGNTGELFF. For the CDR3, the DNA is TGTGCCAGCAGCCCCGACAGGGGGAACACCGGGGAGCTGTTTTTT.

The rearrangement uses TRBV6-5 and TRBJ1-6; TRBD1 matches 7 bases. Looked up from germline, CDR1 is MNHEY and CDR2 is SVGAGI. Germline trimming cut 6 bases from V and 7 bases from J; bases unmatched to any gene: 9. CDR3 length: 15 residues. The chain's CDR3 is CASRRGTELNSPLHF. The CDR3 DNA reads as TGTGCCAGCAGACGCGGGACAGAGCTCAATTCACCCCTCCACTTT.

The CDR3 protein is CAWSVKSGGTDTQYF. CDR3 DNA: TGTGCCTGGAGTGTAAAATCGGGGGGCACAGATACGCAGTATTTT. The chain joins TRBV30 to TRBJ2-3, with D possibly being TRBD2 (6 bases). With 0 bases removed from V and 1 base from J, the gap between germline ends came to 11 bases. CDR3 length equals 15 residues. Germline V gene data show CDR1 as GTSNPN and CDR2 as SVGIG (reference sequence). The full variable domain, completed using reference TRBV30 and TRBJ2-3, is SQTIHQWPATLVQPVGSPLSLECTVEGTSNPNLYWYRQAAGRGLQLLFYSVGIGQISSEVPQNLSASRPQDRQFILSSKKLLLSDSGFYLCAWSVKSGGTDTQYFGPGTRLTVL.

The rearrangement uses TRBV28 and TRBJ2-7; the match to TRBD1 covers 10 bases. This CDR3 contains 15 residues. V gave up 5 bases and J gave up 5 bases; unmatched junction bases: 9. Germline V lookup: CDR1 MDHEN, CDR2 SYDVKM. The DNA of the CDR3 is TGTGCCAGCAGTCTATCGACAGGGGGCATGGACGAGCAGTACTTC. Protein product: CASSLSTGGMDEQYF.

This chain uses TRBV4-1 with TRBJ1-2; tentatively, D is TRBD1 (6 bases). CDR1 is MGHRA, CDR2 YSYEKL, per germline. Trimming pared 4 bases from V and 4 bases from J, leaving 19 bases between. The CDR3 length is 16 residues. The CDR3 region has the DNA TGCGCCAGCAGCCCCATACAGGGCCCCAGCGTCTATGGCTACACCTTC. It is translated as CASSPIQGPSVYGYTF.

CDR3 sequence: CASSPGGPNTEAFF. The CDR3 DNA reads as TGTGCCAGCTCACCGGGGGGGCCCAACACTGAAGCTTTCTTT. This chain connects TRBV18 to TRBJ1-1, with D perhaps matching TRBD1 (6 bases). The CDR3 contains 14 residues. Germline CDR1 and CDR2: KGHSH and LQKENI. The germline V and J ends were trimmed by 3 bases and 2 bases, with 10 bases remaining between them.

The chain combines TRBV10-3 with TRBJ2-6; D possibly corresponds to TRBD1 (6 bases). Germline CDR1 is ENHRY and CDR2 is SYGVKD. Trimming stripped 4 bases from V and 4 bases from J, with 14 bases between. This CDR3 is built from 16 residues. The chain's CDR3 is CAISAGVGAGANVLTF. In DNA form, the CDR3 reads TGTGCCATCAGTGCCGGAGTGGGGGCAGGGGCCAACGTCCTGACTTTC.

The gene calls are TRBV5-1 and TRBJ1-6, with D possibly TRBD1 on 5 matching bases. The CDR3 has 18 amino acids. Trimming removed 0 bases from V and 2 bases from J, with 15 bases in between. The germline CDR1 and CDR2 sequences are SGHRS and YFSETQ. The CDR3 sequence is CASSLADSGSPYNSPLHF. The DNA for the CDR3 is TGCGCCAGCAGCTTGGCCGACAGCGGGAGCCCCTATAATTCACCCCTCCACTTT.

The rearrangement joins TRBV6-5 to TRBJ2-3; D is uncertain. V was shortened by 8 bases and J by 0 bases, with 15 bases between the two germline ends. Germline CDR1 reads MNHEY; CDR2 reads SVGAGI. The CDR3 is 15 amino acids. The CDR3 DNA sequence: TGTGCCAGCCACAAGATGGCGGCTAGCACAGATACGCAGTATTTT. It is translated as CASHKMAASTDTQYF.

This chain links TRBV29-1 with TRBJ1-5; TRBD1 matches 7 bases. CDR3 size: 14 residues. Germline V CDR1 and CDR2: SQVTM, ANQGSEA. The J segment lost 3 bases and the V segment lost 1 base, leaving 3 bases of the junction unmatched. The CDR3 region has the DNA TGCAGCGTTGAAGCGGACAGGAACAATCAGCCCCAGCATTTT. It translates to CSVEADRNNQPQHF.

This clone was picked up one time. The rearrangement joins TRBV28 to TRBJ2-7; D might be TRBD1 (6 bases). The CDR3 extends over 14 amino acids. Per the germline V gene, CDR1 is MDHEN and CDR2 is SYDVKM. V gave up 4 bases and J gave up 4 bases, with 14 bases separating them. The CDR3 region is CASSSATGKYEQYF. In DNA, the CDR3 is TGTGCCAGCAGTTCGGCGACAGGAAAGTACGAGCAGTACTTC.

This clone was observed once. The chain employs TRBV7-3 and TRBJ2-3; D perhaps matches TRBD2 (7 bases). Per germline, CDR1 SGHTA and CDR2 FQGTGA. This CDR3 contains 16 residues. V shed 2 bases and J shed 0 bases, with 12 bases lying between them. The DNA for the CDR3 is TGTGCCAGCAGCTTAGGGGGGGGGCGGAGCACAGATACGCAGTATTTT. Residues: CASSLGGGRSTDTQYF.

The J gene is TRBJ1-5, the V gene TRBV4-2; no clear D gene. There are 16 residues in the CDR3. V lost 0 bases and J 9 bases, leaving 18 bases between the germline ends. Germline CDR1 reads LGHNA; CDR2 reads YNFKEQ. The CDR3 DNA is TGTGCCAGCAGCCAAGATGAGAGAGGGAACTGGGGGCCCCAGCATTTT. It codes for CASSQDERGNWGPQHF.

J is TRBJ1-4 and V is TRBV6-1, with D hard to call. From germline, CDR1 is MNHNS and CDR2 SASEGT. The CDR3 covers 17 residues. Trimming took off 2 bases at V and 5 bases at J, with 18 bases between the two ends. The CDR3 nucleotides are TGTGCCAGCAGTGAAATTGTCTCCTACGGAGGCAATGAAAAACTGTTTTTT. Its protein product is CASSEIVSYGGNEKLFF.

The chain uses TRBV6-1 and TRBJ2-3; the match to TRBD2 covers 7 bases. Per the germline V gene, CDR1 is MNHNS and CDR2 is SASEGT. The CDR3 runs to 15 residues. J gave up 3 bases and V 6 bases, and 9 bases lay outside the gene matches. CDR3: CASSALARGTDTQYF. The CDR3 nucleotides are TGTGCCAGCAGCGCACTTGCGCGGGGGACAGATACGCAGTATTTT.

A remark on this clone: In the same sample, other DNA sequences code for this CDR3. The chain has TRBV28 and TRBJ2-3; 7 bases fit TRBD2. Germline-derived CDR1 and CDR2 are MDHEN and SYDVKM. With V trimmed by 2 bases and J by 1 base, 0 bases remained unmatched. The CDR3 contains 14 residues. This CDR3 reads CASSLAGGTDTQYF. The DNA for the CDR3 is TGTGCCAGCAGTTTAGCGGGGGGCACAGATACGCAGTATTTT.

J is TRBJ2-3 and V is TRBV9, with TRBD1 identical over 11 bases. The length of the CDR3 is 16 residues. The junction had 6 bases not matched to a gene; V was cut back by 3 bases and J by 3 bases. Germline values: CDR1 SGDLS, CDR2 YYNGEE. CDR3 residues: CASSGPGTGGTDTQYF. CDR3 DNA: TGTGCCAGCAGCGGACCTGGGACAGGGGGTACAGATACGCAGTATTTT.

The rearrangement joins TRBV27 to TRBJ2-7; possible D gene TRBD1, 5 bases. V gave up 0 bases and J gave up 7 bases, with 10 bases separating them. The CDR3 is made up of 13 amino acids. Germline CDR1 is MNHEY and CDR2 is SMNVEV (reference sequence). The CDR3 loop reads CASSLSQATEQYF. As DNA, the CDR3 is TGTGCCAGCAGTTTATCACAGGCAACGGAGCAGTACTTC.